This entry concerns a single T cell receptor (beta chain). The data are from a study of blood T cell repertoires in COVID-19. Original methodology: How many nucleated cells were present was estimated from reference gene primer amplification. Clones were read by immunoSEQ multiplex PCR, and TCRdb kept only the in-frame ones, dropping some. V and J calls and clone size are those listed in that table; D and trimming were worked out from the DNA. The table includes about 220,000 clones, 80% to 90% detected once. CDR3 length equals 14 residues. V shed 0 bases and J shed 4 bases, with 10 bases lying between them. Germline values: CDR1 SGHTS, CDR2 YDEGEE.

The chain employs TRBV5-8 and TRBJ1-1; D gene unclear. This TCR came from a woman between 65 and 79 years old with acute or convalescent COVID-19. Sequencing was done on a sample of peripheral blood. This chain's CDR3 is CASSLVTEGTEAFF. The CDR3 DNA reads TGTGCCAGCAGCTTGGTTACGGAGGGCACTGAAGCTTTCTTT. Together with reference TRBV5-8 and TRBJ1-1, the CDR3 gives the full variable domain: EAGVTQSPTHLIKTRGQQATLRCSPISGHTSVYWYQQALGLGLQFLLWYDEGEERNRGNFPPRFSGRQFPNYSSELNVNALELEDSALYLCASSLVTEGTEAFFGQGTRLTVV.